These T cell receptor beta chains were read from a single sample in a study of T cell clones after liver transplantation. Clones were read by immunoSEQ multiplex PCR, and TCRdb kept only the in-frame ones, dropping some. The sample shows tens of thousands of clones, roughly 80% of them seen only once. The sequencing used CD4+ T cells from blood, collected 12 months after liver transplant. The receptors shown here come from a human patient who received a liver transplant. Part of the T cell pool may stem from the graft donor. CDR3s include the opening cysteine and the closing phenylalanine or tryptophan. The order of the fields is D gene, V gene, CDR3 protein. D genes are given only for firm matches.

TRBD1 TRBV30 CACQGASETTYNEQFF
TRBD2 TRBV6-1 CASSEGTSGRGNEQFF
TRBD1 TRBV9 CASSVGQGGAGYTF
. TRBV5-1 CASSLGFTGLTAGNTIYF
. TRBV19 CASSRGNEQFF
TRBD1 TRBV28 CASSFRQGGAQNYGYTF
TRBD2 TRBV9 CASGDGLASSSYNEQFF
. TRBV7-2 CVSSPDGLSNQPQHF
. TRBV6-1 CATWVVGTDTQYF
TRBD2 TRBV6-5 CASRRTSGNYNEQFF
. TRBV7-6 CASSNRQSEAFF
. TRBV5-1 CASSPRQGTATNEKLFF
. TRBV7-2 CASTRTGGRDEQFF
. TRBV7-2 CASSDANYGYTF
. TRBV5-1 CASSSGTSTDTQYF
TRBD2 TRBV9 CASSVGKLAGTNTDTQYF
TRBD2 TRBV19 CASTEAPGLAGYNEQFF
. TRBV5-6 CASSLGPYGYTF
. TRBV5-1 CASSPSGAARRDEQYF
. TRBV18 CASSPPGNEQYF
. TRBV27 CASRRTLRSPEAFF
TRBD1 TRBV5-4 CASSAGQGRYTF
. TRBV28 CASSLYVTELNTEAFF
. TRBV21-1 CASSMDEGLGHYEQYF
. TRBV18 CASSPSTRTDTQYF
. TRBV7-9 CASSLSSSYEQYF
TRBD1 TRBV28 CASSPWTGDGANVLTF
. TRBV6-6 CASRSSFVQGTEAFF
TRBD2 TRBV7-8 CASSLRLAGTDTQYF
. TRBV28 CASSFIGNTEAFF
. TRBV10-1 CASSDYRDYGYTF
. TRBV2 CARGAGKTQYF
. TRBV28 CASSFGGARGYTF
. TRBV19 CASSDRAYNEQFF
. TRBV9 CASSSFGQTSTDTQYF
TRBD1 TRBV5-1 CASSTLTGGETQYF
TRBD1 TRBV2 CASRGQGAGKETQYF
TRBD2 TRBV27 CASSLRTSGREKETQYF
. TRBV19 CASKGQQSGNTIYF
TRBD2 TRBV29-1 CSVRVAGGPFYEQYF
TRBD1 TRBV7-2 CASSSQGAQYTGELFF
. TRBV19 CASSIDGGTSLPYEQYF
TRBD2 TRBV30 CAWSVGLAGREQYF
TRBD1 TRBV10-3 CATGTGGGETQYF
TRBD1 TRBV5-4 CASSLASQGANEQFF